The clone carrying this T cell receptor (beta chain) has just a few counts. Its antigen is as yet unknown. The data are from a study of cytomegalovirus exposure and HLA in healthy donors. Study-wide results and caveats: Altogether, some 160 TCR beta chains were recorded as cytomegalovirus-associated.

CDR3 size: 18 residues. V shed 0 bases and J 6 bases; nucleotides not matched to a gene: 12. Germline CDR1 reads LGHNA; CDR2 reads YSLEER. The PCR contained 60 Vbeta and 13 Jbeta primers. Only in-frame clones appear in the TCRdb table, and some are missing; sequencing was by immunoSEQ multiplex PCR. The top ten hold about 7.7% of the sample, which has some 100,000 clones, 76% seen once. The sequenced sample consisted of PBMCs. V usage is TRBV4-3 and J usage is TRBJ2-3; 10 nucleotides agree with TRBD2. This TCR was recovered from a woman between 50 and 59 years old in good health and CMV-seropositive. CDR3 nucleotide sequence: TGCGCCAGCAGCCAAGATGAGGCGCTAGCGGGGGCCGGGGATACGCAGTATTTT. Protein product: CASSQDEALAGAGDTQYF.